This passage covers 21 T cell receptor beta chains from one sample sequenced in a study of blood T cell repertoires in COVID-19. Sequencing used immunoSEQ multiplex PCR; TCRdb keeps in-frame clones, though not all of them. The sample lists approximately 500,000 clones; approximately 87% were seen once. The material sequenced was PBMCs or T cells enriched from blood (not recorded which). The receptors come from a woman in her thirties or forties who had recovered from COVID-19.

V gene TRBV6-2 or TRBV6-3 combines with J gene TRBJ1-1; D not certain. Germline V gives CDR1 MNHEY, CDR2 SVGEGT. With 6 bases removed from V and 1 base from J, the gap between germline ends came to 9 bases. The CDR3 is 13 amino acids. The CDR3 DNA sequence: TGTGCCAGCAGCCCGACTGAGAACACTGAAGCTTTCTTT. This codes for CASSPTENTEAFF.

The chain's CDR3 is CASTRGKNTEAFF. The DNA of the CDR3 is TGCGCCAGCACTCGGGGAAAGAACACTGAAGCTTTCTTT. The gene calls are TRBV23-1 and TRBJ1-1, with D uncertain. TRBV23-1 falls under the ORF class, with uncertain function. The CDR3 totals 13 residues. Trimming stripped 7 bases from V and 1 base from J, with 10 bases between.

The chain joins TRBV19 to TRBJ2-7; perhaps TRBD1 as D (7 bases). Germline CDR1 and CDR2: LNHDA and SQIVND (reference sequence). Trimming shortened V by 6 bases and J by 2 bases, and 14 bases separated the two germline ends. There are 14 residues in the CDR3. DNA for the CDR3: TGTGCCAGTAGCCTCGGAGGGGGCACCTACGAGCAGTACTTC. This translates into CASSLGGGTYEQYF.

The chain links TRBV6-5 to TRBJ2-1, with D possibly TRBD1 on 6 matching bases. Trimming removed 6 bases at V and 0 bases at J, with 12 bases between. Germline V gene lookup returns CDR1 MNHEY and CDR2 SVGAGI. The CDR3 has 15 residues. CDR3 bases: TGTGCCAGCAGCCACGACAGGAACTCCTACAATGAGCAGTTCTTC. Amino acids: CASSHDRNSYNEQFF.

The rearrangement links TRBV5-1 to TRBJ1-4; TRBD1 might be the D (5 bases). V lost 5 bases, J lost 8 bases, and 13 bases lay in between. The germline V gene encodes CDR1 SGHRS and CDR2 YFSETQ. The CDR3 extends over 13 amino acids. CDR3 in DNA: TGCGCCAGCAGTTCGACAGTAGGGGAAAAACTGTTTTTT. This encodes CASSSTVGEKLFF.

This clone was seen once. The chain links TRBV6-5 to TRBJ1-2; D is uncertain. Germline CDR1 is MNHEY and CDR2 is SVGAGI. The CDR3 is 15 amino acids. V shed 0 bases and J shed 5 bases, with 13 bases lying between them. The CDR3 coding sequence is TGTGCCAGCAGTTACTCGATACTCTCGACATATGGCTACACCTTC. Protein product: CASSYSILSTYGYTF.

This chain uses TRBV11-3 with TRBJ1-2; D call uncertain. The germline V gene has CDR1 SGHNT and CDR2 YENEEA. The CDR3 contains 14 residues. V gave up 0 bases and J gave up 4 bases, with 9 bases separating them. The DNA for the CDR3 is TGTGCCAGCAGCTTAGAGGGCAATCCCTATGGCTACACCTTC. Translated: CASSLEGNPYGYTF.

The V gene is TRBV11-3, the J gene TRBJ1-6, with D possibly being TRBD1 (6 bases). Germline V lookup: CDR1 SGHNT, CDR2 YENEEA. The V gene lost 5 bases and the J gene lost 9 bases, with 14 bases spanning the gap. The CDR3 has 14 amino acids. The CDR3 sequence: CASSLRGFSSPLHF. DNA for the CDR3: TGTGCCAGCAGCCTCAGGGGCTTTTCTTCACCCCTCCACTTT.

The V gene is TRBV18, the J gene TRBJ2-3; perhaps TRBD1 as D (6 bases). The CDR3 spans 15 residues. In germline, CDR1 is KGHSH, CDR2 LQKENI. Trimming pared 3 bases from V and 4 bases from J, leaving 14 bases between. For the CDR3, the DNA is TGTGCCAGCTCACCGGCCAGGGGTCCGTCAGATACGCAGTATTTT. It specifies CASSPARGPSDTQYF.

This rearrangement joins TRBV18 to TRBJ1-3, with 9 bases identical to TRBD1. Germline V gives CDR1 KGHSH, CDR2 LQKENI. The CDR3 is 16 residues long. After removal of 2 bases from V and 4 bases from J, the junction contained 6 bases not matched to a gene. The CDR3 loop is CASSPNPTGGGNTIYF. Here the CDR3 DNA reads TGTGCCAGCTCACCAAATCCGACAGGGGGAGGAAACACCATATATTTT.

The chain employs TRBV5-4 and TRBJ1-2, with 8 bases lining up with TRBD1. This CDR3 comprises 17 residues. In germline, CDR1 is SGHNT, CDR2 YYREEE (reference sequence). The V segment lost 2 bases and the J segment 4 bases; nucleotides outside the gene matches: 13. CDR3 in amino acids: CASSLGQGASGTYGYTF. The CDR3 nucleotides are TGTGCCAGCAGCTTAGGTCAGGGGGCGAGCGGGACCTATGGCTACACCTTC.

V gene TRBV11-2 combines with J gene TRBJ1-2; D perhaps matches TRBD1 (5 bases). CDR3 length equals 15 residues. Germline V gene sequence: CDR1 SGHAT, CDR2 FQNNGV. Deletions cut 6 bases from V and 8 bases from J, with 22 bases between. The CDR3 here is CASSEARAPRGGYTF. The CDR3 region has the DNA TGTGCCAGCAGTGAAGCCCGGGCACCTCGGGGGGGCTACACCTTC.

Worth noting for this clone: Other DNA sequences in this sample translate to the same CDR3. The CDR3 is CASSRPGYTEAFF. The DNA for the CDR3 is TGTGCCAGCAGTCGGCCGGGGTACACTGAAGCTTTCTTT. The chain combines TRBV12-3 or TRBV12-4 with TRBJ1-1; D not resolved. Trimming shortened V by 5 bases and J by 3 bases, and 10 bases separated the two germline ends. This CDR3 region has 13 residues.

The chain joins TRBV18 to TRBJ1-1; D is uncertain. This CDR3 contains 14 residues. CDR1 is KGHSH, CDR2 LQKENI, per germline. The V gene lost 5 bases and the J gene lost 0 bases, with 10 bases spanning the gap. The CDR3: CASSSWQMNTEAFF. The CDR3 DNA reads TGTGCCAGCTCATCATGGCAAATGAACACTGAAGCTTTCTTT. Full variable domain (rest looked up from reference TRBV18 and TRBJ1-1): NAGVMQNPRHLVRRRGQEARLRCSPMKGHSHVYWYRQLPEEGLKFMVYLQKENIIDESGMPKERFSAEFPKEGPSILRIQQVVRGDSAAYFCASSSWQMNTEAFFGQGTRLTVV.

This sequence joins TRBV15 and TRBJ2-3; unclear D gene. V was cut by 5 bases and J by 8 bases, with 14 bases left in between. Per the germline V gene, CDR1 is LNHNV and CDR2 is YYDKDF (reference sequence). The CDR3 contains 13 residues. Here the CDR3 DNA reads TGTGCCACCAGCCTCCAGGCCTTGGGTACGCAGTATTTT. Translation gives CATSLQALGTQYF.

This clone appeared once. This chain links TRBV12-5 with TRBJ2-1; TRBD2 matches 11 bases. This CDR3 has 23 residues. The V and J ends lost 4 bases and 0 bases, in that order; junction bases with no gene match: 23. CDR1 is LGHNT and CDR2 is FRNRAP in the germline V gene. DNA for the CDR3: TGTGCTAGTGGTTCAACCGACGGAGGCACTAGCGGGAGTGGTGCTCTCTCCTACAATGAGCAGTTCTTC. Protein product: CASGSTDGGTSGSGALSYNEQFF.

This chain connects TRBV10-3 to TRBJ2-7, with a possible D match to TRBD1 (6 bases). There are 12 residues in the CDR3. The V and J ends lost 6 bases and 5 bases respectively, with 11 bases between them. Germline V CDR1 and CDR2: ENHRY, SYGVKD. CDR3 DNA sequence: TGTGCCATCAGGGACAGTTCCCACGAGCAGTACTTC. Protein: CAIRDSSHEQYF.

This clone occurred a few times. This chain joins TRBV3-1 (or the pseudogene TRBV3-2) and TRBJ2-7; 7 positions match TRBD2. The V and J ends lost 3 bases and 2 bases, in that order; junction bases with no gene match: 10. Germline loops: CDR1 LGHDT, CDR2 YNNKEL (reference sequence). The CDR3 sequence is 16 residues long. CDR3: CASSQSNPGLPYEQYF. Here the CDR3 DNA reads TGTGCCAGCAGCCAGTCCAACCCGGGACTACCCTACGAGCAGTACTTC.

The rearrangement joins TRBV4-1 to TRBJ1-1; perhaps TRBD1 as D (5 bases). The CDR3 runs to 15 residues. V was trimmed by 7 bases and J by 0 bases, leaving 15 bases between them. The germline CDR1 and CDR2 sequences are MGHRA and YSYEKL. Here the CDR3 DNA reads TGCGCCAGCACCGGCAGGGCGCAGTTGAACACTGAAGCTTTCTTT. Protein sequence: CASTGRAQLNTEAFF.

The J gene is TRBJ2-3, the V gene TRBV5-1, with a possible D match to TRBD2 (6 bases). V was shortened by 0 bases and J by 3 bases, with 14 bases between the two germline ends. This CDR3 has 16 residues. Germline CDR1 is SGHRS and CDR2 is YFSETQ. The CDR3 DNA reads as TGCGCCAGCAGCTTGGCCGTGGGGAGGACAACAGATACGCAGTATTTT. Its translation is CASSLAVGRTTDTQYF. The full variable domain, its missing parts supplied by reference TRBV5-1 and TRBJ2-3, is KAGVTQTPRYLIKTRGQQVTLSCSPISGHRSVSWYQQTPGQGLQFLFEYFSETQRNKGNFPGRFSGRQFSNSRSEMNVSTLELGDSALYLCASSLAVGRTTDTQYFGPGTRLTVL.

CDR3 in amino acids: CASSFPGGPIEQFF. The CDR3, as DNA: TGTGCCAGCAGTTTCCCGGGAGGGCCTATTGAGCAGTTCTTC. This chain links TRBV6-5 with TRBJ2-1; TRBD2 aligns across 8 bases. CDR3 length equals 14 residues. The ends lost 4 bases at V and 9 bases at J; junction bases unmatched: 8. Germline V CDR1 and CDR2: MNHEY, SVGAGI.